The sample holds many counts of the clone carrying this TCR beta chain. Its target is unknown. The data were taken from a study of T cell repertoires in cytomegalovirus infection. Points from the study as a whole: Of the TCR beta families, the public ones yielded a cumulative frequency that identified carriers of CMV plus the relevant HLA.

CDR3 size: 17 residues. Germline V gene data show CDR1 as SGHTA and CDR2 as FQGNSA. The V and J ends lost 4 bases and 2 bases, in that order; junction bases with no gene match: 14. Each CDR3 protein is one row after TCRdb ran MiXCR on the reads. The sample has about 190,000 distinct CDR3 sequences, approximately 30% seen once. The sequenced sample consisted of PBMCs. The source of this sequence is a human donor in good health (CMV status not recorded). Some clones in this sample may be carry-over from other donors' samples. The chain employs TRBV7-2 and TRBJ2-7, with 7 bases matching TRBD2. The chain's CDR3 is CASSSRLGQGGTYEQYF. Written as DNA, the CDR3 is TGTGCCAGCAGCTCCCGTCTAGGGCAGGGAGGGACCTACGAGCAGTACTTC.